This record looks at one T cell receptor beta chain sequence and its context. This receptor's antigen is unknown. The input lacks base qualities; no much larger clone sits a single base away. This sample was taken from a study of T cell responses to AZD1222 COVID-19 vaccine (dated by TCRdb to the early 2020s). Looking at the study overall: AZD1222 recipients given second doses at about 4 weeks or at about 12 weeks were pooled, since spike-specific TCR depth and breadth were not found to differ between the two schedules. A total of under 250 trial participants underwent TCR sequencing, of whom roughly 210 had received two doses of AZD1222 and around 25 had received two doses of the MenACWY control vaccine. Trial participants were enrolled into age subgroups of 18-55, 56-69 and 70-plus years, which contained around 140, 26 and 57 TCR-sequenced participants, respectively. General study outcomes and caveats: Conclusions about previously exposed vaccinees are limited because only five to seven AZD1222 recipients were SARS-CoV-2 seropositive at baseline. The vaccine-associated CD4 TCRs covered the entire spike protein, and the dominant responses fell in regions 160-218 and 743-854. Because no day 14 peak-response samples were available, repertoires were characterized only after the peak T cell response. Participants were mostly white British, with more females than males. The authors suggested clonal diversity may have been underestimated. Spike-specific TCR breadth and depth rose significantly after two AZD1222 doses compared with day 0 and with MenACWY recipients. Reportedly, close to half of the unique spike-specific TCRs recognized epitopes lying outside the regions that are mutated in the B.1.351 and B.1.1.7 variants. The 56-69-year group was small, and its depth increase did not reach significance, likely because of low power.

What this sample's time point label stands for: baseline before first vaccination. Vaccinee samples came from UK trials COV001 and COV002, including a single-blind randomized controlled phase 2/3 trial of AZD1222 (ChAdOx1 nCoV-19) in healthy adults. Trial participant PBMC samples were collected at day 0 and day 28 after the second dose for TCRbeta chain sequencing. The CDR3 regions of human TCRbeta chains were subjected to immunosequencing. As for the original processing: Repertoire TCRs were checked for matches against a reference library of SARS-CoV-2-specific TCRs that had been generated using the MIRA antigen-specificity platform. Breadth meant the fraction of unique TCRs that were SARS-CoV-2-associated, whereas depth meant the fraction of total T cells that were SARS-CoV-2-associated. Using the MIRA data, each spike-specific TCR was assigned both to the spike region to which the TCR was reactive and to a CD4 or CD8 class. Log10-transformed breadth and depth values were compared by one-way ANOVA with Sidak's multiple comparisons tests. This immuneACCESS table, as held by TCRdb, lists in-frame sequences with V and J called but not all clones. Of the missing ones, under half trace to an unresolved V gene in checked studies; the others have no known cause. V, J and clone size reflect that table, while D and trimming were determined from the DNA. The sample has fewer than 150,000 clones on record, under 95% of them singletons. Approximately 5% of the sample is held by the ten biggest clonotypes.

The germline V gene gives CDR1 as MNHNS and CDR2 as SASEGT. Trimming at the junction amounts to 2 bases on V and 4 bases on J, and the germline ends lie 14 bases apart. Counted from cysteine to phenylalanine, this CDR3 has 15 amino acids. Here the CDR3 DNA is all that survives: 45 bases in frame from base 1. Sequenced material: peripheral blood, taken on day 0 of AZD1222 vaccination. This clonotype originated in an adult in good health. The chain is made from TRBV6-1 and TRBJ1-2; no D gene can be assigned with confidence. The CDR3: CASSELTTLFYGYTF. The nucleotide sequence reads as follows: TGTGCCAGCAGTGAATTGACTACTCTATTCTATGGCTACACCTTC.